The entry below describes one TCR beta chain. This entry comes from a study of blood T cell repertoires in COVID-19. Study-wide context: Material from acute and convalescent COVID-19 was sourced from the United States, Italy and Spain.

Original methodology: Cell counts per sample came from amplifying reference gene primers. Method: immunoSEQ multiplex PCR; TCRdb's copy keeps in-frame clones and lacks some. V and J calls and clone size are as listed in that table; D and trimming were resolved from the DNA. This table has around 70,000 clones, 79% appearing once. The V end was cut by 3 bases, the J end by 7 bases, with 14 bases between. Per germline, CDR1 SGDLS and CDR2 YYNGEE. CDR3 length: 15 residues. The sequenced sample was peripheral blood. This clonotype was sampled from a man aged 55 to 70 with active or convalescent COVID-19. The chain is built from TRBV9 and TRBJ1-6, with TRBD1 as a possible D gene (5 bases). The CDR3 sequence: CASSESPTANSPLHF. Here the CDR3 DNA reads TGTGCCAGCAGCGAATCCCCGACAGCCAATTCACCCCTCCACTTT.